These 5 T cell receptor beta chains originate from one sample sequenced in a study of T cells in Graves' hyperthyroidism and ophthalmopathy. Researchers amplified the TCR beta CDR3 regions from RNA transcripts. First-round RT-PCR with HTBI primers amplified the TCR CDR3 region. TCRdb used MiXCR to reprocess the multiplex PCR reads, holding one entry per CDR3 protein. The sample lists around 660,000 distinct CDR3 sequences, less than 45% occurring once. Source material: peripheral blood or thyroid tissue (not recorded which). All receptors derive from an adult man with Graves' disease, either hyperthyroidism or ophthalmopathy (not recorded which).

This chain joins TRBV9 and TRBJ1-6; D is uncertain. The CDR3 runs to 12 residues. V shed 7 bases and J shed 10 bases, with 12 bases lying between them. Germline V gene lookup returns CDR1 SGDLS and CDR2 YYNGEE. The CDR3 region has the DNA TGTGCCAGCGGTAGGACGGACTCACCCCTCCACTTT. It translates to CASGRTDSPLHF.

This clonotype showed up just once. The chain joins TRBV29-1 to TRBJ2-6; TRBD1 agrees at 8 bases. In germline, CDR1 is SQVTM, CDR2 ANQGSEA. CDR3 length: 14 residues. V lost 5 bases, J lost 2 bases, and 2 bases stayed unmatched. The CDR3: CSVTQGAGANVLTF. The CDR3 DNA sequence: TGCAGCGTTACACAGGGGGCTGGGGCCAACGTCCTGACTTTC.

The chain employs TRBV20-1 and TRBJ1-1; the match to TRBD1 covers 10 bases. The CDR3 is made up of 16 amino acids. The V segment lost 0 bases and the J segment 5 bases; nucleotides outside the gene matches: 9. Per germline, CDR1 DFQATT and CDR2 SNEGSKA (reference sequence). CDR3 loop: CSARDWVTGGGTEAFF. CDR3 nucleotide sequence: TGCAGTGCTAGAGATTGGGTGACAGGGGGCGGAACTGAAGCTTTCTTT.

This clonotype has only a few counts. This chain uses TRBV7-2 with TRBJ1-5; 7 nucleotides match TRBD1. The length of the CDR3 is 14 residues. Germline V gene sequence: CDR1 SGHTA, CDR2 FQGNSA. V was clipped by 5 bases and J by 5 bases; unmatched bases: 6. CDR3 in amino acids: CASSQGGRDQPQHF. The CDR3 DNA reads TGTGCCAGCAGCCAGGGGGGGCGCGATCAGCCCCAGCATTTT.

Remarks on this clonotype: At one end the junction does not follow the germline gene, possibly because of a read error. This chain links TRBV20-1 with TRBJ1-2; 9 positions agree with TRBD1. CDR3 size: 15 residues. Germline loops: CDR1 DFQATT, CDR2 SNEGSKA (reference sequence). The CDR3 nucleotides are TGCAGTACTAGAGTCTACCGGGACAGGGTCTATGGCTACACCTTC. It translates to CSTRVYRDRVYGYTF.